This TCR beta chain was recovered during a study of blood T cell repertoires in COVID-19. For the study at large: Sites across the United States, Italy and Spain contributed samples from acute and convalescent COVID-19. Nucleic acid was either cDNA or gDNA, and it came from T cells, B-cell-depleted T cells, or PBMCs.

The authors' processing: Reference gene primer amplification gave nucleated cell count estimates. Here immunoSEQ multiplex PCR was the method, and the copy in TCRdb shows in-frame clones only, minus some. That table supplies the V and J calls and clone size; D and trimming were determined from the DNA. The table records under 150,000 clones, 70% to 80% of them present only once. CDR3 length: 14 amino acids. Trimming took 2 bases from V and 8 from J, leaving 13 bases between them. Germline loops: CDR1 SGHTA, CDR2 FQGNSA. The gene calls are TRBV7-2 and TRBJ2-1, with TRBD2 as a possible D gene (5 bases). This TCR was sampled from a human donor in a cohort sampled during active COVID-19. Sequencing was done on a sample of peripheral blood. CDR3 in DNA: TGTGCCAGCAGCTTAAGACGGGGATCGGATGAGCAGTTCTTC. Protein sequence: CASSLRRGSDEQFF.